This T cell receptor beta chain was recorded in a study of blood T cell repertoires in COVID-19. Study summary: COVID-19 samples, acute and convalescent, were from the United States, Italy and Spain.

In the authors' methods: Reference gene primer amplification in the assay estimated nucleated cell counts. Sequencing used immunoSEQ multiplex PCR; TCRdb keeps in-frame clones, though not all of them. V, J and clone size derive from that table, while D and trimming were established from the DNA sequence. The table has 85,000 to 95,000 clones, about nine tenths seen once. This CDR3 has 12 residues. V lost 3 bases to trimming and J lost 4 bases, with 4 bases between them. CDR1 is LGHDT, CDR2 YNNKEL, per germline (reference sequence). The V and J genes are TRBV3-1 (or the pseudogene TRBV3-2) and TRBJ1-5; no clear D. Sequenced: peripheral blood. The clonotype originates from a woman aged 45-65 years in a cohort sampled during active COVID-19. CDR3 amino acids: CASSQTNQPQHF. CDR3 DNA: TGTGCCAGCAGCCAGACTAATCAGCCCCAGCATTTT.